Detailed here is one T cell receptor (beta chain). What it binds is unknown. Preparation of the TCRbeta library used unique molecular identifiers. TCRdb processed the PCR reads anew with MiXCR; each CDR3 protein has one entry. In the table there are hundreds of thousands of distinct CDR3 sequences, about an eighth of which are singletons. These data come from a study of T-cell reconstitution after alpha-beta-depleted transplantation in children. The V segment lost 0 bases and the J segment 4 bases; nucleotides outside the gene matches: 6. The CDR3 length is 14 residues. The germline V gene has CDR1 DFQATT and CDR2 SNEGSKA (reference sequence). Regarding the study as a whole: Surviving recipient T cells and thymic progenitors produced the high day-60 TCRbeta diversity seen in some patients.

The source was PBMCs, mostly from graft donor cells, collected 360 days after TCRalphabeta/CD19-depleted stem cell transplant. This chain links TRBV20-1 with TRBJ2-7, with 7 bases fitting TRBD1. This receptor was identified in a male patient under 18 who had a stem cell transplant for acute myeloid leukemia, so the T cells may come from the graft donor. Written as DNA, the CDR3 is TGCAGTGCTAGAGAGGCCAGGGGGTGGTACGAGCAGTACTTC. Encoded protein: CSAREARGWYEQYF.